Following are 30 T cell receptor beta chains from one sample sequenced in a study of cytomegalovirus exposure and HLA in healthy donors. The PCR made use of 60 Vbeta and 13 Jbeta primers. Some clones are missing from TCRdb's copy, which holds only in-frame ones; the method was immunoSEQ multiplex PCR. The sample gives fewer than 200,000 clones, 70% to 90% of which show up once; 0.77% is in the top ten. Sequenced input: PBMCs. The receptors derive from a woman aged 18 to 35 in good health and CMV-seronegative.

The V and J genes are TRBV9 and TRBJ2-3; 10 bases are shared with TRBD2. Per germline, CDR1 SGDLS and CDR2 YYNGEE. There are 16 residues in the CDR3. Trimming took 2 bases from V and 4 from J; bases not matched to a gene: 7. The CDR3 spells CASSVLQAGGSDTQYF. The CDR3 DNA follows: TGTGCCAGCAGCGTCTTACAAGCGGGAGGGTCAGATACGCAGTATTTT.

The V gene is TRBV9, the J gene TRBJ1-1, with D unresolved. Germline V lookup: CDR1 SGDLS, CDR2 YYNGEE. V lost 0 bases and J 3 bases, leaving 6 bases between the germline ends. The CDR3 sequence is 13 residues long. CDR3 sequence (DNA): TGTGCCAGCAGCGTAGGTCCGGACACTGAAGCTTTCTTT. Its translation is CASSVGPDTEAFF.

This clone was recorded only once. This chain's CDR3 is CASSSRVGTEAFF. The CDR3, as DNA: TGTGCCAGCAGCTCCAGGGTGGGGACTGAAGCTTTCTTT. The chain employs TRBV7-6 and TRBJ1-1; a possible D gene is TRBD1 (5 bases). This CDR3 has 13 residues. V lost 4 bases and J lost 5, with 11 bases in between. The germline V gene encodes CDR1 SGHVS and CDR2 FNYEAQ.

This clone showed up just a few times. The chain has TRBV19 and TRBJ1-5; 10 bases map to TRBD1. Germline V lookup: CDR1 LNHDA, CDR2 SQIVND (reference sequence). CDR3 length equals 16 residues. V was pared by 5 bases and J by 5 bases, with 9 bases of the junction left unmatched. CDR3: CASSGRDRGGDQPQHF. The DNA of the CDR3 is TGTGCCAGTAGTGGTCGGGACAGGGGAGGAGATCAGCCCCAGCATTTT.

The V gene is TRBV28, the J gene TRBJ2-3, with TRBD1 matching 9 bases. Germline trimming cut 5 bases from V and 2 bases from J; bases unmatched to any gene: 8. This CDR3 region has 16 residues. CDR1 and CDR2 (germline): MDHEN, SYDVKM. The CDR3 nucleotides read TGTGCCAGCAGTGCCTCCCGGGACAGGGACACAGATACGCAGTATTTT. Translation gives CASSASRDRDTDTQYF.

The V call is TRBV5-4, the J call TRBJ2-5; 14 bases are a match to TRBD2. Germline V gene lookup returns CDR1 SGHNT and CDR2 YYREEE (reference sequence). V shed 7 bases, J shed 11 bases, and the junction held 16 bases outside the gene matches. The CDR3 runs 16 residues. The CDR3 here is CASAADSLGLAGEQYF. CDR3 nucleotide sequence: TGTGCCAGCGCGGCCGACAGCCTGGGACTAGCGGGAGAGCAGTACTTC. The variable domain in full, completed from reference TRBV5-4 and TRBJ2-5, reads ETGVTQSPTHLIKTRGQQVTLRCSSQSGHNTVSWYQQALGQGPQFIFQYYREEENGRGNFPPRFSGLQFPNYSSELNVNALELDDSALYLCASAADSLGLAGEQYFGPGTRLLVL.

The V gene is TRBV27, the J gene TRBJ1-1; tentative D call: TRBD1 (5 bases). Trimming removed 5 bases from V and 6 bases from J, with 19 bases in between. The CDR3 covers 15 residues. Germline-derived CDR1 and CDR2 are MNHEY and SMNVEV (reference sequence). CDR3 bases: TGTGCCAGCAGTGAAGACAGTTTTCGTTCCCCTGAAGCTTTCTTT. Residues: CASSEDSFRSPEAFF.

J is TRBJ1-3 and V is TRBV2; 12 bases are shared with TRBD1. From germline, CDR1 is SNHLY and CDR2 FYNNEI. The trim removed 10 bases at V and 4 bases at J, leaving 11 bases unmatched. The CDR3 is made up of 16 amino acids. The CDR3 region is CATHPGQGASGNTIYF. As DNA, the CDR3 is TGTGCCACCCACCCGGGACAGGGGGCGTCAGGAAACACCATATATTTT.

This clone was recorded only once. The chain employs TRBV5-1 and TRBJ2-1, with 8 bases that match TRBD2. Unmatched junction bases numbered 11, after V lost 7 bases and J lost 8 bases. CDR3 length: 14 amino acids. The germline V gene encodes CDR1 SGHRS and CDR2 YFSETQ. CDR3 in DNA: TGCGCCAGCTGCAGGACTAGCCGAGTGGATGAGCAGTTCTTC. Translated, it gives CASCRTSRVDEQFF.

V usage is TRBV28 and J usage is TRBJ1-2; maybe TRBD1 (5 bases). CDR1 MDHEN and CDR2 SYDVKM come from the germline V gene. With 7 bases removed from V and 7 bases from J, the gap between germline ends came to 16 bases. The CDR3 contains 13 residues. The CDR3: CASIGAGMSGYTF. In DNA form, the CDR3 reads TGTGCCAGCATAGGGGCAGGGATGAGTGGCTACACCTTC.

J is TRBJ2-1 and V is TRBV10-3; 12 bases are a match to TRBD2. Trimming took 6 bases from V and 6 from J; bases not matched to a gene: 0. The CDR3 length is 13 residues. Per germline, CDR1 ENHRY and CDR2 SYGVKD. The CDR3: CAIRTSGSNEQFF. The CDR3 nucleotides are TGTGCCATCAGGACTAGCGGGAGCAATGAGCAGTTCTTC.

V usage is TRBV11-1 and J usage is TRBJ1-2, with 7 bases identical to TRBD1. The V gene end was trimmed by 5 bases and the J gene end by 7 bases; junction bases not matched to a gene: 10. The CDR3 has 14 residues. In germline, CDR1 is SGHAT, CDR2 FQDESV (reference sequence). The CDR3 coding sequence is TGTGCCAGCAGCCCCAACAGGGGTATGAGTGGCTACACCTTC. It codes for CASSPNRGMSGYTF. Together with reference TRBV11-1 and TRBJ1-2, the CDR3 gives the full variable domain: EAEVAQSPRYKITEKSQAVAFWCDPISGHATLYWYRQILGQGPELLVQFQDESVVDDSQLPKDRFSAERLKGVDSTLKIQPAELGDSAMYLCASSPNRGMSGYTFGSGTRLTVV.

The J gene is TRBJ2-5, the V gene TRBV27; D may be TRBD1 (7 bases). The J call may be in error: the DNA end matches TRBJ2-7 better. From germline, CDR1 is MNHEY and CDR2 SMNVEV (reference sequence). This CDR3 region has 13 residues. The CDR3 region is CASVQGTSYEQYF. In DNA, the CDR3 is TGTGCCAGCGTACAGGGGACTTCCTACGAGCAGTACTTC.

This clone was observed a handful of times. The chain has TRBV10-3 and TRBJ1-1; 11 nucleotides agree with TRBD1. Germline V gives CDR1 ENHRY, CDR2 SYGVKD. This CDR3 has 15 residues. V shed 6 bases, J shed 4 bases, and the junction held 7 bases outside the gene matches. CDR3 bases: TGTGCCATCAGGGCCGGGACAGGGGGAGGCACTGAAGCTTTCTTT. The encoded protein is CAIRAGTGGGTEAFF.

This clone was counted between two and nine times. The CDR3 sequence is CATSRDKQQNIQYF. For the CDR3, the DNA is TGTGCCACCAGCAGAGATAAACAGCAAAACATTCAGTACTTC. J is TRBJ2-4 and V is TRBV15; D unclear. V was clipped by 0 bases and J by 5 bases, with 8 bases between them. Germline CDR1 reads LNHNV; CDR2 reads YYDKDF (reference sequence). The CDR3 loop spans 14 amino acids.

CDR3: CASSMTSGPAYEQYF. The CDR3 region has the DNA TGTGCCAGCAGCATGACTAGCGGGCCCGCCTACGAGCAGTACTTC. The chain recombines TRBV5-5 with TRBJ2-7; 10 bases are a match to TRBD2. This CDR3 comprises 15 residues. Germline trimming cut 4 bases from V and 2 bases from J; bases unmatched to any gene: 6. Germline V gene data show CDR1 as SGHKS and CDR2 as YYEKEE (reference sequence).

The chain couples TRBV7-9 to TRBJ2-5; D remains ambiguous. TRBJ2-7 explains the end of the DNA better; the J call may be wrong. CDR1 is SEHNR, CDR2 FQNEAQ, per germline (reference sequence). The CDR3 contains 13 residues. DNA of the CDR3: TGTGCCAGCAGACTCGATACCCCCTACGAGCAGTACTTC. This encodes CASRLDTPYEQYF.

The CDR3: CASSAPGLAGDEQYF. The CDR3 nucleotides read TGTGCCAGCAGCGCGCCGGGACTAGCGGGGGACGAGCAGTACTTC. J is TRBJ2-7 and V is TRBV13; 14 bases are a match to TRBD2. Germline CDR1 is PRHDT and CDR2 is FYEKMQ (reference sequence). V shed 5 bases, J shed 5 bases, and the junction held 5 bases outside the gene matches. This CDR3 comprises 15 residues.

J is TRBJ1-2 and V is TRBV6-1; possibly TRBD1 for D (6 bases). V lost 6 bases to trimming and J lost 1 base, with 12 bases between them. The CDR3 contains 14 residues. Germline V gene lookup returns CDR1 MNHNS and CDR2 SASEGT. The CDR3 sequence is CASRESGHNYGYTF. Here the CDR3 DNA reads TGTGCCAGCAGGGAATCGGGACATAACTATGGCTACACCTTC.

This chain links TRBV27 with TRBJ1-2, with 7 bases identical to TRBD1. Trimming at V came to 2 bases and at J to 1 base, leaving 1 base not matched to a gene. This CDR3 spans 14 amino acids. The germline CDR1 and CDR2 sequences are MNHEY and SMNVEV (reference sequence). The CDR3 region has the DNA TGTGCCAGCAGTTTAAGGGACAGTAACTATGGCTACACCTTC. It specifies CASSLRDSNYGYTF.

V and J are TRBV5-5 and TRBJ2-1, with a weak D call TRBD1 (6 bases). The CDR3 runs 15 residues. Germline V gene data show CDR1 as SGHKS and CDR2 as YYEKEE (reference sequence). V was cut by 6 bases and J by 6 bases, with 19 bases left in between. The CDR3 sequence is CASNKYRDPINEQFF. The CDR3 DNA is TGTGCCAGCAACAAATACAGGGATCCCATCAATGAGCAGTTCTTC.

The chain combines TRBV28 with TRBJ1-2; TRBD1 aligns across 7 bases. The CDR3 is 18 amino acids. The V segment lost 6 bases and the J segment 0 bases; nucleotides outside the gene matches: 16. Germline V gene sequence: CDR1 MDHEN, CDR2 SYDVKM. The CDR3 here is CASSFMTGSLRANYGYTF. The CDR3 DNA sequence: TGTGCCAGCAGCTTTATGACAGGGTCCCTCCGAGCTAACTATGGCTACACCTTC.

This clone was detected once. The chain links TRBV7-2 to TRBJ1-5; D is unresolved. Trimming removed 5 bases from V and 5 bases from J, with 10 bases in between. The CDR3 is made up of 13 amino acids. Looked up from germline, CDR1 is SGHTA and CDR2 is FQGNSA. The CDR3 DNA follows: TGTGCCAGCAGCGGTACGGGGTATCAGCCCCAGCATTTT. This translates into CASSGTGYQPQHF.

The gene calls are TRBV28 and TRBJ1-3; perhaps TRBD1 as D (6 bases). V lost 4 bases to trimming and J lost 0 bases, with 10 bases between them. Germline assignment: CDR1 MDHEN and CDR2 SYDVKM. This CDR3 has 15 amino acids. CDR3 DNA sequence: TGTGCCAGCAGTTCTTCAGGGGTCTCTGGAAACACCATATATTTT. Translation gives CASSSSGVSGNTIYF.

The gene calls are TRBV11-3 and TRBJ2-1; 14 bases are shared with TRBD2. With V trimmed by 5 bases and J by 9 bases, 3 bases remained unmatched. In germline, CDR1 is SGHNT, CDR2 YENEEA. The CDR3 spans 14 residues. The CDR3 is CASSPGLAGVEQFF. In nucleotides, the CDR3 is TGTGCCAGCAGCCCGGGACTAGCGGGAGTTGAGCAGTTCTTC.

This sequence joins TRBV13 and TRBJ1-1; D remains unclear. V was cut by 3 bases and J by 4 bases, with 6 bases left in between. The CDR3 totals 12 residues. Per the germline V gene, CDR1 is PRHDT and CDR2 is FYEKMQ (reference sequence). The chain's CDR3 is CASSLEGTEAFF. CDR3 in DNA: TGTGCCAGCAGCTTGGAGGGCACTGAAGCTTTCTTT.

This chain's CDR3 is CASSPVPDANTEAFF. The CDR3 DNA is TGCGCCAGCAGCCCCGTCCCAGATGCGAACACTGAAGCTTTCTTT. The chain recombines TRBV4-3 with TRBJ1-1; D call uncertain. V was clipped by 4 bases and J by 1 base, with 13 bases between them. The germline CDR1 and CDR2 sequences are LGHNA and YSLEER. This CDR3 has 15 amino acids.

This clone was counted a single time. The rearrangement links TRBV28 to TRBJ2-3, with D maybe TRBD2 (7 bases). V was clipped by 3 bases and J by 3 bases, with 16 bases between them. This CDR3 spans 16 amino acids. Germline assignment: CDR1 MDHEN and CDR2 SYDVKM. DNA of the CDR3: TGTGCCAGCAGTTTGGTTGGGGGGGCCGAGACAGATACGCAGTATTTT. It encodes CASSLVGGAETDTQYF. Together with reference TRBV28 and TRBJ2-3, the CDR3 gives the full variable domain: DVKVTQSSRYLVKRTGEKVFLECVQDMDHENMFWYRQDPGLGLRLIYFSYDVKMKEKGDIPEGYSVSREKKERFSLILESASTNQTSMYLCASSLVGGAETDTQYFGPGTRLTVL.

J is TRBJ2-2 and V is TRBV4-2; 15 bases match TRBD2. Trimming at V came to 3 bases and at J to 3 bases, leaving 5 bases not matched to a gene. This CDR3 is built from 18 residues. Germline-derived CDR1 and CDR2 are LGHNA and YNFKEQ. CDR3 region: CASSQPGLAGGDTGELFF. The CDR3, as DNA: TGTGCCAGCAGCCAGCCGGGACTAGCGGGAGGCGACACCGGGGAGCTGTTTTTT.

The chain joins TRBV4-1 to TRBJ2-4; 7 bases are a match to TRBD1. The V gene's germline CDR1 is MGHRA and CDR2 YSYEKL. J lost 14 bases, V lost 1 base, and 8 bases had no gene match. The CDR3 runs to 13 residues. The CDR3 here is CASSQGRGTEEYF. CDR3 coding DNA: TGCGCCAGCAGCCAAGGCCGTGGGACAGAAGAGTACTTC.